One sample yielded the 24 T cell receptor beta chains listed below, sequenced in a study of T cells in Graves' hyperthyroidism and ophthalmopathy. TCR beta CDR3 regions were amplified from RNA. In the first-round RT-PCR of the TCR CDR3, the HTBI primer set was used. TCRdb passed the multiplex PCR reads through MiXCR, listing each CDR3 protein once. The sample contains 300,000 to 500,000 distinct CDR3 sequences, 11% to 15% of which appear only once. Material for sequencing was blood. The receptors were gathered from a man aged 45-60 years with Graves' ophthalmopathy.

This clonotype was detected ten times or more. This chain links TRBV5-5 with TRBJ2-7; a weak D match, TRBD1 (5 bases). Germline CDR1 and CDR2: SGHKS and YYEKEE (reference sequence). Deletions cut 4 bases from V and 2 bases from J, with 13 bases between. The CDR3 runs to 14 residues. The chain's CDR3 is CASSIGVGPYEQYF. The CDR3 nucleotides read TGTGCCAGCAGCATAGGGGTGGGGCCCTACGAGCAGTACTTC.

This clonotype was picked up a small number of times. It is unclear where the CDR3 begins or ends on the DNA, so no DNA is shown, and the CDR3 is as TCRdb lists it. The CDR3 reads CASSFYICSASVRPSSYEQYF. V and J are TRBV7-9 and TRBJ2-7; TRBD2 was called by the table and not checked on the DNA. Ends included, the CDR3 has 21 residues. Germline V gives CDR1 SEHNR, CDR2 FQNEAQ (reference sequence).

This clonotype was seen at least ten times. The rearrangement joins TRBV9 to TRBJ2-7, with D perhaps matching TRBD1 (5 bases). Trimming shortened V by 3 bases and J by 1 base, and 14 bases separated the two germline ends. CDR3 length: 15 amino acids. Germline V gene lookup returns CDR1 SGDLS and CDR2 YYNGEE. The CDR3 is CASSGRTSHSYEQYF. CDR3 DNA: TGTGCCAGCAGCGGGCGGACATCCCATTCCTACGAGCAGTACTTC.

The rearrangement uses TRBV15 and TRBJ2-7, with 10 bases identical to TRBD2. The V gene's germline CDR1 is LNHNV and CDR2 YYDKDF (reference sequence). The CDR3 length is 16 residues. Trimming took 0 bases from V and 3 from J; bases not matched to a gene: 5. The CDR3 region is CATSRDRAGGLYEQYF. CDR3 DNA sequence: TGTGCCACCAGCAGAGACCGAGCGGGAGGGCTCTACGAGCAGTACTTC.

This rearrangement joins TRBV7-6 to TRBJ1-2; D gene ambiguous. The germline V and J ends were trimmed by 5 bases and 0 bases, with 13 bases remaining between them. This CDR3 is built from 15 residues. Germline assignment: CDR1 SGHVS and CDR2 FNYEAQ. The CDR3 region is CASSLEEGPNYGYTF. The CDR3 nucleotides are TGTGCCAGCAGCCTGGAGGAGGGTCCTAACTATGGCTACACCTTC.

CDR3 loop: CAISRVDTGELFF. CDR3 nucleotides: TGTGCCATCAGCAGGGTTGACACCGGGGAGCTGTTTTTT. The chain employs TRBV6-1 and TRBJ2-2, with D tentatively TRBD1 (5 bases). The CDR3 runs to 13 residues. Germline-derived CDR1 and CDR2 are MNHNS and SASEGT. The V end was cut by 10 bases, the J end by 3 bases, with 12 bases between.

This clonotype came up a few times. The J gene is TRBJ1-1, the V gene TRBV14; D remains unclear. This CDR3 region has 17 residues. Germline V lookup: CDR1 SGHDN, CDR2 FVKESK. The V end lost 0 bases, the J end lost 1 base, and 15 bases lay between the germline ends. Here the CDR3 reads CASSQDLMRIRNTEAFF. CDR3 bases: TGTGCCAGCAGCCAAGATCTTATGCGGATTCGGAACACTGAAGCTTTCTTT.

This clonotype was detected ten times or more. The chain recombines TRBV12-3 or TRBV12-4 with TRBJ1-6; TRBD1 matches 7 bases. With V trimmed by 5 bases and J by 9 bases, 7 bases remained unmatched. This CDR3 has 14 amino acids. As DNA, the CDR3 is TGTGCCAGCAGTCCTACAGGGGTTGGTTCACCCCTCCACTTT. This translates into CASSPTGVGSPLHF.

CDR3 bases: TGTGCCAGCAGTCCCGGGGAGCGGGAGGTTACAGATACGCAGTATTTT. Translation: CASSPGEREVTDTQYF. This sequence joins TRBV12-3 or TRBV12-4 and TRBJ2-3; 9 positions agree with TRBD2. The CDR3 runs to 16 residues. After removal of 5 bases from V and 3 bases from J, the junction contained 9 bases not matched to a gene.

This rearrangement joins TRBV2 to TRBJ2-1; D call uncertain. V shed 3 bases and J shed 6 bases, with 6 bases lying between them. Germline V gene data show CDR1 as SNHLY and CDR2 as FYNNEI. The CDR3 is made up of 12 amino acids. The chain's CDR3 is CASSDESNEQFF. The CDR3 nucleotides read TGTGCCAGCAGTGATGAGAGCAATGAGCAGTTCTTC.

The table lists this clonotype with a few counts. V gene TRBV20-1 combines with J gene TRBJ2-3; perhaps TRBD1 as D (8 bases). Germline lookup yields CDR1 DFQATT and CDR2 SNEGSKA (reference sequence). Between the trimmed V and J ends, which lost 6 bases and 3 bases, there was a span of 13 bases. The CDR3 is made up of 13 amino acids. The DNA of the CDR3 is TGCAGTGCAAACAGGGGGGGGACAGATACGCAGTATTTT. It translates to CSANRGGTDTQYF.

This rearrangement joins TRBV20-1 to TRBJ1-1; D perhaps matches TRBD1 (6 bases). The V gene's germline CDR1 is DFQATT and CDR2 SNEGSKA (reference sequence). The ends were cut back, 5 bases at V and 11 bases at J, with 21 bases in the middle. This CDR3 contains 13 residues. CDR3 nucleotide sequence: TGCAGTGCTTTTGACCGGGACACACTCCAGGCTTTCTTT. Amino acid sequence: CSAFDRDTLQAFF.

The chain has TRBV12-3 or TRBV12-4 and TRBJ1-1; 9 nucleotides agree with TRBD1. Losses at the gene ends were 6 bases for V and 0 bases for J; bases not matched to a gene: 2. The CDR3 runs to 14 residues. CDR3 loop: CASRRTGVNTEAFF. DNA of the CDR3: TGTGCCAGCAGACGGACAGGGGTGAACACTGAAGCTTTCTTT.

This clonotype was observed a few times. V and J are TRBV12-3 or TRBV12-4 and TRBJ2-7; 13 bases fit TRBD2. The CDR3 runs 14 residues. V dropped 6 bases and J dropped 5; count of bases not matched to a gene: 4. Written as DNA, the CDR3 is TGTGCCAGCAGATGGACTAGCGGGAGCGACGAGCAGTACTTC. Translated, it gives CASRWTSGSDEQYF.

This clonotype has ten or more counts. CDR3 sequence (DNA): TGTGCCAGCAGTGAAGCCCAAGGGACGAATCAGCCCCAGCATTTT. Residues: CASSEAQGTNQPQHF. The chain employs TRBV6-1 and TRBJ1-5, with TRBD1 as a possible D gene (5 bases). V was pared by 0 bases and J by 4 bases, with 10 bases between. Germline V gene data show CDR1 as MNHNS and CDR2 as SASEGT. This CDR3 spans 15 amino acids.

This clonotype was seen many times. The chain couples TRBV12-3 or TRBV12-4 to TRBJ2-3, with TRBD2 matching 12 bases. J lost 5 bases, V lost 2 bases, and 11 bases had no gene match. The CDR3 runs to 18 residues. CDR3 nucleotide sequence: TGTGCCAGCAGTTTATCGCTAGCGGGAGGGCCGAGAGGAGATACGCAGTATTTT. It is translated as CASSLSLAGGPRGDTQYF.

This clonotype was counted at least ten times. The chain combines TRBV7-8 with TRBJ2-3; D is undetermined. The CDR3 length is 16 residues. The germline V gene has CDR1 SGHVS and CDR2 FQNEAQ. V was shortened by 5 bases and J by 0 bases, with 15 bases between the two germline ends. CDR3 loop: CASSPTRSASTDTQYF. CDR3 coding DNA: TGTGCCAGCAGCCCGACAAGAAGTGCTAGCACAGATACGCAGTATTTT.

There are many counts of this clonotype. The CDR3 region is CASRDGSPLHF. The CDR3 DNA follows: TGTGCCAGCAGAGACGGTTCACCCCTCCACTTT. This sequence joins TRBV6-1 and TRBJ1-6; no clear D. The V and J ends lost 6 bases and 9 bases respectively, with 6 bases between them. The CDR3 extends over 11 amino acids. Germline lookup yields CDR1 MNHNS and CDR2 SASEGT.

There are many counts of this clonotype. V gene TRBV5-1 combines with J gene TRBJ2-1, with 9 positions matching TRBD1. CDR1 SGHRS and CDR2 YFSETQ come from the germline V gene. This CDR3 is 17 amino acids long. Losses at the gene ends were 1 base for V and 10 bases for J; bases not matched to a gene: 15. The CDR3 region is CASSLQPQGQGVGEQFF. CDR3 in DNA: TGCGCCAGCAGCTTGCAGCCCCAGGGACAGGGTGTAGGGGAGCAGTTCTTC.

This clonotype was detected ten times or more. CDR3 region: CASSLPPGLAGDPSYNEQFF. As DNA, the CDR3 is TGTGCCAGCAGCCTGCCTCCGGGACTAGCGGGAGACCCTAGCTACAATGAGCAGTTCTTC. The chain is built from TRBV3-1 and TRBJ2-1; TRBD2 matches 14 bases. This CDR3 spans 20 amino acids. Germline CDR1 and CDR2: LGHDT and YNNKEL (reference sequence). The J segment lost 3 bases and the V segment lost 4 bases, leaving 14 bases of the junction unmatched.

This clonotype was picked up a small number of times. The rearrangement links TRBV19 to TRBJ2-2, with TRBD2 matching over 14 bases. V lost 5 bases, J lost 5 bases, and 16 bases stayed unmatched. CDR3 length equals 20 residues. CDR1 is LNHDA and CDR2 is SQIVND in the germline V gene (reference sequence). CDR3 in amino acids: CASSASPGLAGAGWTGELFF. The CDR3 region has the DNA TGTGCCAGTAGTGCAAGCCCGGGACTAGCGGGAGCGGGTTGGACCGGGGAGCTGTTTTTT.

This clonotype came up many times. V usage is TRBV5-1 and J usage is TRBJ2-7, with 8 bases aligning to TRBD1. The CDR3 runs to 16 residues. CDR1 SGHRS and CDR2 YFSETQ come from the germline V gene. Unmatched junction bases numbered 9, after V lost 2 bases and J lost 2 bases. The CDR3 DNA follows: TGCGCCAGCAGCTTTTCTACAGGGGGTACCACCTACGAGCAGTACTTC. This translates into CASSFSTGGTTYEQYF. The variable domain in full, with the rest retrieved from reference TRBV5-1 and TRBJ2-7, is KAGVTQTPRYLIKTRGQQVTLSCSPISGHRSVSWYQQTPGQGLQFLFEYFSETQRNKGNFPGRFSGRQFSNSRSEMNVSTLELGDSALYLCASSFSTGGTTYEQYFGPGTRLTVT.

This clonotype was detected many times. The rearrangement links TRBV10-1 to TRBJ2-1; perhaps TRBD1 as D (5 bases). The CDR3 has 11 residues. CDR1 and CDR2 from the germline V gene are WNHNN and SYGVQD (reference sequence). The germline V and J ends were trimmed by 2 bases and 9 bases, with 5 bases remaining between them. The CDR3 protein is CASSEGAEQFF. For the CDR3, the DNA is TGCGCCAGCAGTGAGGGGGCTGAGCAGTTCTTC.

At least ten counts were recorded for this clonotype. V gene TRBV10-3 combines with J gene TRBJ2-7; D possibly corresponds to TRBD2 (6 bases). V lost 4 bases and J 0 bases, leaving 13 bases between the germline ends. The CDR3 is made up of 15 amino acids. Germline V lookup: CDR1 ENHRY, CDR2 SYGVKD. The CDR3 loop is CAISGGLESSYEQYF. The CDR3 region has the DNA TGTGCCATCAGTGGGGGACTCGAGAGCTCCTACGAGCAGTACTTC.